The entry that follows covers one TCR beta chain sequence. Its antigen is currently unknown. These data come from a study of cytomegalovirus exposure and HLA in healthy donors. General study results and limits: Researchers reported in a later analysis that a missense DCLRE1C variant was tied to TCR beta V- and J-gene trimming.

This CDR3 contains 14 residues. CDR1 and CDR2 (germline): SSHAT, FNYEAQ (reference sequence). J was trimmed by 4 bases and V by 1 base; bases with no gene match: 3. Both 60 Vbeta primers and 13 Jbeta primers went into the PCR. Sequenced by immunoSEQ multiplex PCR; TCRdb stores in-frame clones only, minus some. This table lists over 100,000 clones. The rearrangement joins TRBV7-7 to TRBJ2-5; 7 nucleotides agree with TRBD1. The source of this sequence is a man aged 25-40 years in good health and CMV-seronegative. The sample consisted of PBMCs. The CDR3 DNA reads TGTGCCAGCAGCTTAGGGACAGGTAGAGAGACCCAGTACTTC. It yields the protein CASSLGTGRETQYF.